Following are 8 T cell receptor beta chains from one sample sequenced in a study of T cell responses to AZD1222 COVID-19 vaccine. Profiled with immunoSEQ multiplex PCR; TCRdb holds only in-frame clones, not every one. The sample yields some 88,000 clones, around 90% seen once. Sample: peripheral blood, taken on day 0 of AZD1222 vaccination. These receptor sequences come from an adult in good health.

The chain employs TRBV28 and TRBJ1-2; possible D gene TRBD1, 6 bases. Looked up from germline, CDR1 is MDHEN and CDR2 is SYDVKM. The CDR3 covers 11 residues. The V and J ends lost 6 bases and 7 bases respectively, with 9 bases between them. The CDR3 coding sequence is TGTGCCAGCAGGGGGGCTTTTGGCTACACCTTC. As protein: CASRGAFGYTF.

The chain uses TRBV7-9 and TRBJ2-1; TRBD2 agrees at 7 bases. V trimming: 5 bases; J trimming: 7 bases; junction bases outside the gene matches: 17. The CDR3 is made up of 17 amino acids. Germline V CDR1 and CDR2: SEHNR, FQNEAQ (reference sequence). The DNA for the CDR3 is TGTGCCAGCAGCCCCCCGGGGGTTGCGGGAGATCTTAATGAGCAGTTCTTC. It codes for CASSPPGVAGDLNEQFF.

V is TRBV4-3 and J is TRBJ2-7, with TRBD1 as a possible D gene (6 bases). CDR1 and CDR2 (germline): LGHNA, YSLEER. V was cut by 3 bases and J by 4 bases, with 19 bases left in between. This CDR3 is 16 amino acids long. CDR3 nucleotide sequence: TGCGCCAGCAGCCAGGAGTACAGGGCTGGAGGTTACGAGCAGTACTTC. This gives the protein CASSQEYRAGGYEQYF.

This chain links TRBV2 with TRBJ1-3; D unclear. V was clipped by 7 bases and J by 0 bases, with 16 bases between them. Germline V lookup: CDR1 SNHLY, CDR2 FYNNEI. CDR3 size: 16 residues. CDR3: CASTEQPIFSGNTIYF. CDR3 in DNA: TGTGCCAGCACCGAACAGCCTATCTTCTCTGGAAACACCATATATTTT. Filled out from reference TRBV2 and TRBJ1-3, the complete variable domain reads EPEVTQTPSHQVTQMGQEVILRCVPISNHLYFYWYRQILGQKVEFLVSFYNNEISEKSEIFDDQFSVERPDGSNFTLKIRSTKLEDSAMYFCASTEQPIFSGNTIYFGEGSWLTVV.

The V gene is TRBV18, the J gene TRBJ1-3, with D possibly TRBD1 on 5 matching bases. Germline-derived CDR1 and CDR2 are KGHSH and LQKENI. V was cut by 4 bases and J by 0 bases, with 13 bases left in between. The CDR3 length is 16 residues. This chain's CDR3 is CASSLKTVISGNTIYF. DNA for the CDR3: TGTGCCAGCTCACTAAAGACAGTCATCTCTGGAAACACCATATATTTT.

CDR3 nucleotide sequence: TGTGCCAGCAGCTTAGCCTTTGGCCAGGGGTACGAGCAGTACTTC. Protein product: CASSLAFGQGYEQYF. The chain is built from TRBV11-2 and TRBJ2-7; the D gene is possibly TRBD1 (6 bases). The CDR3 is 15 residues long. Deletions cut 1 base from V and 4 bases from J, with 14 bases between. Germline loops: CDR1 SGHAT, CDR2 FQNNGV.

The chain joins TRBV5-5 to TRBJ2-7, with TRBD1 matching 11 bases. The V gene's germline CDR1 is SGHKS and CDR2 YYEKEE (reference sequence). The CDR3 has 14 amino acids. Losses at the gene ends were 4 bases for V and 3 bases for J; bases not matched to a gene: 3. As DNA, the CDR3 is TGTGCCAGCAGCATGGGACAGGGGGACTACGAGCAGTACTTC. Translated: CASSMGQGDYEQYF.

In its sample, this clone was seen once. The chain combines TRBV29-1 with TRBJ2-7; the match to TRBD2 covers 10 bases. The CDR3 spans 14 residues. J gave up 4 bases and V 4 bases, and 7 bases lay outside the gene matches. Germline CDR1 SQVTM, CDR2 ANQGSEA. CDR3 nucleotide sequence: TGCAGCGTTGGTGGCCCTAGCGGGGGTTACGAGCAGTACTTC. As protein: CSVGGPSGGYEQYF.